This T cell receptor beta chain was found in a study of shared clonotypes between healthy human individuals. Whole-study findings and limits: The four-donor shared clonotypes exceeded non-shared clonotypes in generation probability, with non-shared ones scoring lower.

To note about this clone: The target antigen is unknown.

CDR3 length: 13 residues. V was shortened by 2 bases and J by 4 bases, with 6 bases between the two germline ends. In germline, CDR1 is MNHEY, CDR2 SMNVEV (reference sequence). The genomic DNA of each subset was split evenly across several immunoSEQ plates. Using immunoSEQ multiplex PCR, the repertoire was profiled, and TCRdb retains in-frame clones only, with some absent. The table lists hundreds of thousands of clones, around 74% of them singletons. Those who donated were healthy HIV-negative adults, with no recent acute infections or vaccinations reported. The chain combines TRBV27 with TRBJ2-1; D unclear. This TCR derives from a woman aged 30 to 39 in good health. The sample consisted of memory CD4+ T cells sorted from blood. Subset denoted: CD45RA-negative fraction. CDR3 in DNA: TGTGCCAGCAGTTTAGCCCGATACAATGAGCAGTTCTTC. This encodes CASSLARYNEQFF.